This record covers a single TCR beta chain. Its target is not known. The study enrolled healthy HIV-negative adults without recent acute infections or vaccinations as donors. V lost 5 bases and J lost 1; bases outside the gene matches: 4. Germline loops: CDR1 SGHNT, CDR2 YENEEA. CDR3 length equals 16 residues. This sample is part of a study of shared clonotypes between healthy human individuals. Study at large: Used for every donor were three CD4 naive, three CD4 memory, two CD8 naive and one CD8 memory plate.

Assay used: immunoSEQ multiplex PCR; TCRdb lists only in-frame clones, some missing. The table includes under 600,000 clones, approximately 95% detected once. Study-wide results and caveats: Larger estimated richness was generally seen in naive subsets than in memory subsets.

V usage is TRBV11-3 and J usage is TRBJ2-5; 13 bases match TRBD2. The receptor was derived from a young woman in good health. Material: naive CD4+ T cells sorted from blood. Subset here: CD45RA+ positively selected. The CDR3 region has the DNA TGTGCCAGCAGCCCGGGACTAGCGGGATCCCAAGAGACCCAGTACTTC. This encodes CASSPGLAGSQETQYF.